The 8 T cell receptor beta chains given below trace back to one sample, sequenced in a study of blood T cell repertoires in COVID-19. The protocol was immunoSEQ multiplex PCR, while the TCRdb copy is restricted to in-frame clones and leaves out a portion. Here the sample spans about 170,000 clones, about 80% being singletons. The sample taken for sequencing was PBMCs or T cells enriched from blood (not recorded which). These receptors originate from a woman between 65 and 79 years old in a cohort exposed to, infected with or recovered from COVID-19 (not recorded which).

J is TRBJ2-3 and V is TRBV19; D remains ambiguous. The germline V gene encodes CDR1 LNHDA and CDR2 SQIVND (reference sequence). The CDR3 length is 13 residues. The V gene lost 7 bases and the J gene lost 6 bases, with 14 bases spanning the gap. The CDR3 reads CASKTRSGDTQYF. The CDR3 DNA reads as TGTGCCAGTAAAACAAGGAGTGGGGATACGCAGTATTTT.

The chain joins TRBV5-1 to TRBJ1-4, with 7 nucleotides matching TRBD1. The J segment lost 6 bases and the V segment lost 0 bases, leaving 5 bases of the junction unmatched. The germline V gene encodes CDR1 SGHRS and CDR2 YFSETQ. The length of the CDR3 is 15 residues. CDR3 sequence (DNA): TGCGCCAGCAGCTTGGCCTTCAGGGGGGATGAAAAACTGTTTTTT. Translated: CASSLAFRGDEKLFF.

This clone was picked up a small number of times. V gene TRBV28 combines with J gene TRBJ2-2; D not resolved. The CDR3 is 13 residues long. The ends were cut back, 7 bases at V and 1 base at J, with 7 bases in the middle. Germline CDR1 MDHEN, CDR2 SYDVKM. The CDR3 coding sequence is TGTGCCAGCATCTCAGGGAACACCGGGGAGCTGTTTTTT. Translating it yields CASISGNTGELFF.

A single count supports this clone. The CDR3 DNA is TGTGCCACCAGTGAACTTCAGGGTATGGAAAACATTCAGTACTTC. Protein product: CATSELQGMENIQYF. The V call is TRBV24-1, the J call TRBJ2-4, with a tentative D call TRBD1 (5 bases). V shed 4 bases and J shed 5 bases, with 14 bases lying between them. The CDR3 loop spans 15 amino acids. The germline CDR1 and CDR2 sequences are KGHDR and SFDVKD.

The V and J genes are TRBV25-1 and TRBJ2-3, with 7 bases matching TRBD1. The CDR3 contains 13 residues. J was trimmed by 7 bases and V by 4 bases; bases with no gene match: 5. Germline lookup yields CDR1 MGHDK and CDR2 SYGVNS. CDR3 residues: CASSATGSNTQYF. In nucleotides, the CDR3 is TGTGCCAGCAGTGCGACAGGGTCGAATACGCAGTATTTT.

This chain joins TRBV9 and TRBJ1-4; D gene uncertain. Trimming removed 0 bases at V and 2 bases at J, with 20 bases between. The germline CDR1 and CDR2 sequences are SGDLS and YYNGEE. The length of the CDR3 is 19 residues. The CDR3 DNA follows: TGTGCCAGCAGCGTAGGAAGTTTTGGGTTCGGGGAGACTAATGAAAAACTGTTTTTT. Protein sequence: CASSVGSFGFGETNEKLFF.

The CDR3 bases are TGTGCCAGCAGCCCCGGAGATCAGCCCCAGCATTTT. Translating gives CASSPGDQPQHF. The chain carries TRBV12-3 or TRBV12-4 and TRBJ1-5; no clear D gene. The CDR3 extends over 12 amino acids. V was cut by 6 bases and J by 5 bases, with 8 bases left in between.

The chain joins TRBV5-6 to TRBJ1-5, with 7 bases matching TRBD1. CDR1 is SGHDT and CDR2 is YYEEEE in the germline V gene. V gave up 4 bases and J gave up 4 bases; unmatched junction bases: 5. The CDR3 extends over 14 amino acids. The CDR3 sequence: CASSRGTANQPQHF. As DNA, the CDR3 is TGTGCCAGCAGCAGAGGGACAGCAAATCAGCCCCAGCATTTT.